This is a list of T cell receptor beta chains from one sample in a study of a mutant IDH1 vaccine in newly diagnosed glioma. No cognate antigen is known for these TCRs. Data came from immunoSEQ multiplex PCR; TCRdb stores just in-frame clones and leaves some out. The sample carries 60,000 to 100,000 clones, approximately 85% recorded once. The material sequenced was PBMCs, taken from a glioma patient whose treatment included an IDH1 peptide vaccine. The receptor source for this set is a woman in her fifties or sixties with glioma. Each CDR3 is given with its conserved first and last residue. Each record gives: D gene, V gene, clone size, J gene, CDR3 DNA, CDR3 protein. D genes are given only for firm matches. For some rows the clone size is stated as once, few or many, or as a class when expanded; others skip it.

TRBD1,TRBV11-2,NA,TRBJ2-2,TGTGCCAGCAGCTCATGGACAGGGAACACCGGGGAGCTGTTTTTT,CASSSWTGNTGELFF
TRBD2,TRBV6-6,NA,TRBJ2-5,TGTGCCAGCAGTTATTGGAGACTAGCGGGAGGGGAGACCCAGTACTTC,CASSYWRLAGGETQYF
NA,TRBV10-1,once,TRBJ2-5,TGCGCCAGCAGCAGTGCCGGTCAAGAGACCCAGTACTTC,CASSSAGQETQYF
TRBD1,TRBV7-2,once,TRBJ2-7,TGTGCCAGCAGCCGCAGAAGGGACAGGGACGAGCAGTACTTC,CASSRRRDRDEQYF
NA,TRBV28,NA,TRBJ1-1,TGTGCCAGCAGCACGCCTACAAACACTGAAGCTTTCTTT,CASSTPTNTEAFF
NA,TRBV7-9,NA,TRBJ2-7,TGTGCCAGCAGCTTAGCGCGGTCTTCCTACGAGCAGTACTTC,CASSLARSSYEQYF
TRBD2,TRBV5-1,NA,TRBJ2-1,TGCGCCAGCAGCTTGGGTGTAGCGGGAGGGTTAAAGAATGAGCAGTTCTTC,CASSLGVAGGLKNEQFF
NA,TRBV6-1,NA,TRBJ2-1,TGTGCCAGCATCACACAGGCGACCTCCTACAATGAGCAGTTCTTC,CASITQATSYNEQFF
TRBD1,TRBV18,NA,TRBJ1-2,TGTGCCAGCTCACGAGCTGACGGACAGGGGGACGGCTACACCTTC,CASSRADGQGDGYTF
TRBD2,TRBV6-5,NA,TRBJ2-7,TGTGCCAGCAGTGGAACTAGCGGGGGCTCCTACGAGCAGTACTTC,CASSGTSGGSYEQYF
TRBD1,TRBV30,NA,TRBJ2-7,TGTGCCTGGAGCCCGGGACAGTGGCTCGAGCAGTACTTC,CAWSPGQWLEQYF
NA,TRBV5-4,NA,TRBJ1-5,TGTGCCAGCAGCTCCGACCATCAGCCCCAGCATTTT,CASSSDHQPQHF
NA,TRBV6-5,NA,TRBJ2-7,TGTGCCAGCAGTTACTTCCCAGGCCTCTCCTACGAGCAGTACTTC,CASSYFPGLSYEQYF
NA,TRBV5-4,NA,TRBJ1-4,TGTGCCAGCAGCTTCGGGGAAGGGGCAACTAATGAAAAACTGTTTTTT,CASSFGEGATNEKLFF
NA,TRBV28,NA,TRBJ1-6,TGTGCCAGCAGTCCTCCCGAATGGAATTCACCCCTCCACTTT,CASSPPEWNSPLHF
NA,TRBV27,once,TRBJ1-2,TGTGCCAGCAGTTTATCGCCCGCTACAGGGAATGTTTACTATGGCTACACCTTC,CASSLSPATGNVYYGYTF
NA,TRBV6-6,NA,TRBJ1-2,TGTGCCAGCAGTTTTAAAGGTTATGGCTACACCTTC,CASSFKGYGYTF
NA,TRBV11-3,NA,TRBJ2-7,TGTGCCAGCAGCTTTTCCGGGGGGCACGAGCAGTACTTC,CASSFSGGHEQYF
NA,TRBV19,medium-sized,TRBJ1-5,TGTGCCAGTAGTAAAGCTGCCAATCAGCCCCAGCATTTT,CASSKAANQPQHF
NA,TRBV6-6,few,TRBJ1-2,TGTGCCAGCAGTAGCCTGAACTATGGCTACACCTTC,CASSSLNYGYTF
NA,TRBV14,NA,TRBJ2-6,TGTGCCAGCAGCCCACTAGGGGCCAACGTCCTGACTTTC,CASSPLGANVLTF
NA,TRBV6-4,NA,TRBJ1-5,TGTGCCAGCAGTGGACAGGAACGGGATCAGCCCCAGCATTTT,CASSGQERDQPQHF
TRBD2,TRBV2,NA,TRBJ2-3,TGTGCCAGCCTACTAGCGGGGTGGGCTTCGAATAAAAATACGCAGTATTTT,CASLLAGWASNKNTQYF
NA,TRBV28,NA,TRBJ1-1,TGTGCCAGCACCCTCACAAGGCGAAACACTGAAGCTTTCTTT,CASTLTRRNTEAFF
TRBD2,TRBV5-1,few,TRBJ2-1,TGCGCCAGCAGCTTGGTGGTCGGACTAGCGGGTGAGCAGTTCTTC,CASSLVVGLAGEQFF
NA,TRBV7-9,few,TRBJ1-1,TGTGCCAGCAGCAAGCAGATGGGGGCTTTCTTT,CASSKQMGAFF
NA,TRBV6-6,NA,TRBJ2-7,TGTGCCAGCAGTTACGCCCAACAGGTTCCCTCCTACGAGCAGTACTTC,CASSYAQQVPSYEQYF
NA,TRBV30,NA,TRBJ2-1,TGTGCCTGGAGTGTAACAGGGGAGCAGTTCTTC,CAWSVTGEQFF
NA,TRBV4-2,few,TRBJ2-1,TGTGCCAGCAGCCAAGATGGGACCTACAATGAGCAGTTCTTC,CASSQDGTYNEQFF
NA,TRBV19,NA,TRBJ1-4,TGTGCCAGTAGTATAGGGCCCGGAGGCCCAACTAATGAAAAACTGTTTTTT,CASSIGPGGPTNEKLFF
NA,TRBV25-1,NA,TRBJ1-1,TGTGCCGGCAGTGAATCAGACAGTTGGACGAACACTGAAGCTTTCTTT,CAGSESDSWTNTEAFF
TRBD2,TRBV6-1,NA,TRBJ2-3,TGTGCCAGCAGTGAAGCGAGGCGGGAGGGCCAGAGTACGCAGTATTTT,CASSEARREGQSTQYF
NA,TRBV5-1,NA,TRBJ2-5,TGCGCCAGCAGCTTGAGGGGTCTCCAAGAGACCCAGTACTTC,CASSLRGLQETQYF
TRBD1,TRBV11-2,NA,TRBJ2-6,TGTGCCAGCAGCTTACGCGCGGGACAGGGGCTCTCTGGGGCCAACGTCCTGACTTTC,CASSLRAGQGLSGANVLTF
NA,TRBV5-1,few,TRBJ1-1,TGCGCCAGCAGCGCAACAATCAACACTGAAGCTTTCTTT,CASSATINTEAFF
NA,TRBV5-1,NA,TRBJ2-2,TGCGCCAGCAGCTTGGGGGCGGAAAACACCGGGGAGCTGTTTTTT,CASSLGAENTGELFF
NA,TRBV7-6,NA,TRBJ2-2,TGTGCCAGCAGCCCCTCCCGTGTTCGCGAGGAGCTGTTTTTT,CASSPSRVREELFF
TRBD2,TRBV4-2,NA,TRBJ2-7,TGTGCCAGCAGCCACGCGCTAGCGGGGGCCTACGAGCAGTACTTC,CASSHALAGAYEQYF
NA,TRBV7-9,NA,TRBJ2-3,TGTGCCAGCAGCTTAGAGGCTACAGATACGCAGTATTTT,CASSLEATDTQYF
NA,TRBV12-5,NA,TRBJ1-3,TGTGCTAGTGGTTTGGTAATACCAGACAGCTCTGGAAACACCATATATTTT,CASGLVIPDSSGNTIYF
NA,TRBV7-2,NA,TRBJ1-5,TGTGCCAGCAGCCCGCGGTCCATGACGTTCAATCAGCCCCAGCATTTT,CASSPRSMTFNQPQHF
NA,TRBV2,NA,TRBJ2-3,TGTGCCAGCAGTGAAGTAAGGGTAGCCGGAACAGATACGCAGTATTTT,CASSEVRVAGTDTQYF
NA,TRBV28,NA,TRBJ1-5,TGTGCCAGCAGTTTGGGGAACGCGGCAAGCAATCAGCCCCAGCATTTT,CASSLGNAASNQPQHF
NA,TRBV7-8,NA,TRBJ1-4,TGTGCCAGCAGCTCGGTCGGGGTTGGGGAAAAACTGTTTTTT,CASSSVGVGEKLFF
TRBD2,TRBV6-4,once,TRBJ2-3,TGTGCCAGCAGCCAAGGGATAGCGGGAGCGGGAGATACGCAGTATTTT,CASSQGIAGAGDTQYF
TRBD1,TRBV7-9,NA,TRBJ2-7,TGTGCCAGCAGCTCAGGGACAGGGGGACCCCACGAGCAGTACTTC,CASSSGTGGPHEQYF
NA,TRBV20-1,NA,TRBJ2-1,TGCAGTGCCATCGTATACAATGAGCAGTTCTTC,CSAIVYNEQFF
NA,TRBV15,NA,TRBJ2-7,TGTGCCACCAGCAGTTCGGGACTCCCCTCCTACGAGCAGTACTTC,CATSSSGLPSYEQYF
TRBD2,TRBV7-7,few,TRBJ2-5,TGTGCTAGCAGCTTAACTAGCGGGAGCCGGGAGACCCAGTACTTC,CASSLTSGSRETQYF
NA,TRBV30,once,TRBJ2-5,TGTGCCTGGAGTGACCCGACTAAGACCCAGTACTTC,CAWSDPTKTQYF
TRBD1,TRBV18,NA,TRBJ1-1,TGTGCCAGCTCACCACTAGCCCCCCAGGGGGCTGGGGGCACTGAAGCTTTCTTT,CASSPLAPQGAGGTEAFF
NA,TRBV5-6,NA,TRBJ2-7,TGTGCCAGCAGCTCAACAACTTACGAGCAGTACTTC,CASSSTTYEQYF
TRBD2,TRBV7-8,NA,TRBJ2-7,TGTGCCAGCAGCTTAGATCGGGGGGGATCGTACGAGCAGTACTTC,CASSLDRGGSYEQYF
TRBD2,TRBV27,NA,TRBJ2-1,TGTGCCAGCAGTTTCGGGGGGTCCTACAATGAGCAGTTCTTC,CASSFGGSYNEQFF
NA,TRBV7-6,NA,TRBJ2-5,TGTGCCAGCAGCTTAGGGAAGGGGAAGGTGTGGCAAGAGACCCAGTACTTC,CASSLGKGKVWQETQYF
TRBD1,TRBV28,once,TRBJ1-1,TGTGCCAGCAGTGCCCCATTTTGGGGACAGGGGGAGGCGAACACTGAAGCTTTCTTT,CASSAPFWGQGEANTEAFF
TRBD1,TRBV4-1,NA,TRBJ1-1,TGCGCCAGCAGCCAAGTGTACAGGGGGAACACTGAAGCTTTCTTT,CASSQVYRGNTEAFF
NA,TRBV5-6,NA,TRBJ2-7,TGTGCCAGCAGCTGGAGGGACGGAACCTACGAGCAGTACTTC,CASSWRDGTYEQYF
NA,TRBV27,NA,TRBJ1-6,TGTGCCAGCAGTTACTATAATTCACCCCTCCACTTT,CASSYYNSPLHF